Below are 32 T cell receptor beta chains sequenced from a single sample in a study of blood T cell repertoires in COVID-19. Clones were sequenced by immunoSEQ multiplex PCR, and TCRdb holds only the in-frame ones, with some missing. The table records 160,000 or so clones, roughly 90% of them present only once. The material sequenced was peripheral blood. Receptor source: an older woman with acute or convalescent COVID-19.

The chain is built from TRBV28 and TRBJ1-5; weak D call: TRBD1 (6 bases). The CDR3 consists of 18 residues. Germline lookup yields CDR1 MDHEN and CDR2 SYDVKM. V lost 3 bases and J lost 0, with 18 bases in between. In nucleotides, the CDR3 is TGTGCCAGCAGTTTTTCTGGACAGACCAGTAATAGCAATCAGCCCCAGCATTTT. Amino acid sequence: CASSFSGQTSNSNQPQHF.

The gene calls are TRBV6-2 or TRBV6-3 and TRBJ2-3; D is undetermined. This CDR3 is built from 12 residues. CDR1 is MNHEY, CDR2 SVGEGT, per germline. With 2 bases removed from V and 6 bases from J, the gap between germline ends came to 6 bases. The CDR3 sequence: CASSYAWDTQYF. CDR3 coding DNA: TGTGCCAGCAGTTACGCGTGGGATACGCAGTATTTT.

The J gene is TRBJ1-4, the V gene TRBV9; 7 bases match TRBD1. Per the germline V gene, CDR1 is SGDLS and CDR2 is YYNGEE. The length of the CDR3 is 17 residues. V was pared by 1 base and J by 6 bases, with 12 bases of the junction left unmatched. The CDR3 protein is CASSVNPEAGGYEKLFF. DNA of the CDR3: TGTGCCAGCAGCGTAAACCCCGAGGCAGGGGGATATGAAAAACTGTTTTTT.

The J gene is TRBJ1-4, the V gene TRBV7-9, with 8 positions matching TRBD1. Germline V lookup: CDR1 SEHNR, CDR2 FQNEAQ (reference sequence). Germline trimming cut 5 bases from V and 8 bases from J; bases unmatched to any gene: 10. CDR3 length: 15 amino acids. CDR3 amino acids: CASSERQGSGEKLFF. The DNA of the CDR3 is TGTGCCAGCAGCGAGCGACAGGGGTCTGGGGAAAAACTGTTTTTT.

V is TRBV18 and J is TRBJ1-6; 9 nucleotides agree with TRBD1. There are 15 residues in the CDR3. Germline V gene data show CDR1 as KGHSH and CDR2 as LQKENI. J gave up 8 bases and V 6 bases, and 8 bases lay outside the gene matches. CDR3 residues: CASSTTGQGDSPLHF. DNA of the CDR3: TGTGCCAGCTCCACCACGGGACAGGGAGATTCACCCCTCCACTTT.

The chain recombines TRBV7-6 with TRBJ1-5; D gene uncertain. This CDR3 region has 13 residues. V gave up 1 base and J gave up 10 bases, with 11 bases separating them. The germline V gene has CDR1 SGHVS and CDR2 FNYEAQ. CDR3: CASSLGSGNPQHF. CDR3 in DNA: TGTGCCAGCAGCTTAGGGTCAGGAAATCCCCAGCATTTT.

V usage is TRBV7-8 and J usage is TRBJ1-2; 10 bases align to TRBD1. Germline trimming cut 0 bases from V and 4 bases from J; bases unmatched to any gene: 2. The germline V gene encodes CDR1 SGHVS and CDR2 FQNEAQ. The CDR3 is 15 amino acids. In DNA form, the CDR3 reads TGTGCCAGCAGCTTAGCGGGACAGGGGCGCTATGGCTACACCTTC. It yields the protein CASSLAGQGRYGYTF.

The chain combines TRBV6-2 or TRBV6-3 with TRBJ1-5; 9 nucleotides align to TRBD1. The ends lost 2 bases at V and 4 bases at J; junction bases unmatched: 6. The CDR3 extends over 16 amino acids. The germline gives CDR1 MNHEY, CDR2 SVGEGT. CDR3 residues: CASSYPAGTGNQPQHF. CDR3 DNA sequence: TGTGCCAGCAGTTACCCCGCGGGGACAGGGAATCAGCCCCAGCATTTT.

The CDR3 DNA is TGCGCCAGCAGCCAAGAATACAGCGGGAACTACAATGAGCAGTTCTTC. It translates to CASSQEYSGNYNEQFF. The chain recombines TRBV4-3 with TRBJ2-1, with 7 nucleotides matching TRBD2. Trimming removed 0 bases from V and 3 bases from J; junction bases left unmatched: 5. This CDR3 spans 16 amino acids. Germline CDR1 is LGHNA and CDR2 is YSLEER.

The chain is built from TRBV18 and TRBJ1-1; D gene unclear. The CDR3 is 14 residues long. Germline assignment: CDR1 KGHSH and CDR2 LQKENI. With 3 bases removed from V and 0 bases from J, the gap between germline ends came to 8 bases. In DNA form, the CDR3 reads TGTGCCAGCTCACCGCAGAAAATGAACACTGAAGCTTTCTTT. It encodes CASSPQKMNTEAFF.

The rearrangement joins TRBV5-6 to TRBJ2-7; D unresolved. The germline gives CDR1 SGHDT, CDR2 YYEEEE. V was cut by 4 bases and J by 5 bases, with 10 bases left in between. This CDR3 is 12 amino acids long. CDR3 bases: TGTGCCAGCAGCCCGAGGATGGACGAGCAGTACTTC. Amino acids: CASSPRMDEQYF.

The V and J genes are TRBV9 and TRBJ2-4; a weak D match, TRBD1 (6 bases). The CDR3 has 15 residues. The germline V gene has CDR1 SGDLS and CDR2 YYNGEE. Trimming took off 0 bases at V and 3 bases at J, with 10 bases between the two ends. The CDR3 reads CASSVGGQVKNIQYF. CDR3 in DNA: TGTGCCAGCAGCGTAGGGGGGCAAGTCAAAAACATTCAGTACTTC.

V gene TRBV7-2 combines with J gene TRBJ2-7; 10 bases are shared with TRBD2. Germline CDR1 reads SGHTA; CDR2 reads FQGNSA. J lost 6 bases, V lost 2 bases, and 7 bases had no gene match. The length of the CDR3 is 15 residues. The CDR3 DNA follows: TGTGCCAGCAGCTTAAAGGCTAGCGGGAGTAGCGAGCAGTACTTC. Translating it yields CASSLKASGSSEQYF.

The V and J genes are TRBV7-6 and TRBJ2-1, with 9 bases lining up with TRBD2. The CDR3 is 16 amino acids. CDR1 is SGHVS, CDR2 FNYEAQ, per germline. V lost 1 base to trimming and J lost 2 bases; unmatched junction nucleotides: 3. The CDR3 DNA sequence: TGTGCCAGCAGCTTAGAGCCTAGCGGGGCCTACAATGAGCAGTTCTTC. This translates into CASSLEPSGAYNEQFF. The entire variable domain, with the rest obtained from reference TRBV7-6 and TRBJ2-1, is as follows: GAGVSQSPRYKVTKRGQDVALRCDPISGHVSLYWYRQALGQGPEFLTYFNYEAQQDKSGLPNDRFSAERPEGSISTLTIQRTEQRDSAMYRCASSLEPSGAYNEQFFGPGTRLTVL.

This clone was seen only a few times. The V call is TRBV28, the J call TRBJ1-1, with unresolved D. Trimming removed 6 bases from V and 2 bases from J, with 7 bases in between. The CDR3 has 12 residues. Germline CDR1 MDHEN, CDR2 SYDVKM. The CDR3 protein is CASSLLNTEAFF. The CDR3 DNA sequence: TGTGCCAGCAGCCTGCTAAACACTGAAGCTTTCTTT.

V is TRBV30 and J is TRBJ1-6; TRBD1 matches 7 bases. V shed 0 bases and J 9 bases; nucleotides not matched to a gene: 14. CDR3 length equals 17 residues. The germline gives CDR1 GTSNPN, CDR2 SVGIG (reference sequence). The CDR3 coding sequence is TGTGCCTGGAGTGTACAGTGGGACGGACAGGCATCTTCACCCCTCCACTTT. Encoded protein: CAWSVQWDGQASSPLHF.

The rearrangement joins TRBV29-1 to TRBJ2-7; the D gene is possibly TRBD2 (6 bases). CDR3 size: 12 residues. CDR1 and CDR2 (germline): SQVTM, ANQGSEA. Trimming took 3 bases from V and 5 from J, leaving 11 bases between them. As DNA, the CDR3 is TGCAGCGTTGACCGGGGAGGAGACGAGCAGTACTTC. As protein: CSVDRGGDEQYF.

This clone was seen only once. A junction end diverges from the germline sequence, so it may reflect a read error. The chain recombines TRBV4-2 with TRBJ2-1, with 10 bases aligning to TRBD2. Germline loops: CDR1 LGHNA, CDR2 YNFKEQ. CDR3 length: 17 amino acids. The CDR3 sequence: CASSQGESWTSGVRGVF. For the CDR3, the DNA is TGTGCCAGCAGCCAAGGGGAATCTTGGACTAGCGGTGTCAGGGGGGTCTTC.

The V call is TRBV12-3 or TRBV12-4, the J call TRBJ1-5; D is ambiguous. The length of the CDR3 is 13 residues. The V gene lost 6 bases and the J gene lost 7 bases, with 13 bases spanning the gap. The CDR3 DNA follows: TGTGCCAGCAGCCGTACAAGAATCCAGCCCCAGCATTTT. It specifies CASSRTRIQPQHF.

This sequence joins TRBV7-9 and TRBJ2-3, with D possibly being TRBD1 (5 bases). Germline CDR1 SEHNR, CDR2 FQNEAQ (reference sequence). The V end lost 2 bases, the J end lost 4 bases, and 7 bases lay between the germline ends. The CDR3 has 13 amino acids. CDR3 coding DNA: TGTGCCAGCAGCTTATCGACAGCAGATACGCAGTATTTT. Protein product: CASSLSTADTQYF.

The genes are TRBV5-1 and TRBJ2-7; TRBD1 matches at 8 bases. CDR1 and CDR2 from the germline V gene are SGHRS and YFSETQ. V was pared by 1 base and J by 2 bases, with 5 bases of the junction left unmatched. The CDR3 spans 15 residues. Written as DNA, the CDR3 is TGCGCCAGCAGCTTGTTTGGACAGGGCGCCTACGAGCAGTACTTC. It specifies CASSLFGQGAYEQYF.

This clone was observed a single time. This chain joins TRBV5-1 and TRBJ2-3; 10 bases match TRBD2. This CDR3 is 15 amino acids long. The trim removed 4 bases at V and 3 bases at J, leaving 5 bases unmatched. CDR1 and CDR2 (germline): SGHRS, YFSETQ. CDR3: CASSRGLAETDTQYF. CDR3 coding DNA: TGCGCCAGCAGCCGCGGACTAGCGGAAACAGATACGCAGTATTTT.

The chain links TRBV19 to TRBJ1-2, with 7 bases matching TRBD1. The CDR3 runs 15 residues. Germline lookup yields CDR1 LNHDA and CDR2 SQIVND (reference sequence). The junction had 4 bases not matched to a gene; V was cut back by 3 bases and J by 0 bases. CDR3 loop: CASSMGQLTNYGYTF. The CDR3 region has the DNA TGTGCCAGTAGTATGGGACAGCTGACTAACTATGGCTACACCTTC.

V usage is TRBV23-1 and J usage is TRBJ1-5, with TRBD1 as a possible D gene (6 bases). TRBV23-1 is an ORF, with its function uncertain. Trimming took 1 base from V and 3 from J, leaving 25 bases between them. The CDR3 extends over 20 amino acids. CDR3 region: CASSQLLGDYREEDNQPQHF. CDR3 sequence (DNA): TGCGCCAGCAGTCAATTACTTGGGGACTACAGGGAGGAGGACAATCAGCCCCAGCATTTT.

CDR3 sequence (DNA): TGTGCCAGTAGTGCGGACAGGGGGCAGAGCAATCAGCCCCAGCATTTT. As protein: CASSADRGQSNQPQHF. This sequence joins TRBV19 and TRBJ1-5; 11 bases are shared with TRBD1. Unmatched junction bases numbered 4, after V lost 5 bases and J lost 1 base. CDR1 and CDR2 (germline): LNHDA, SQIVND (reference sequence). The CDR3 runs to 16 residues.

In DNA form, the CDR3 reads TGTGCCAGCTCACAGCCTAGCGGGAATGAGCAGTTCTTC. Residues: CASSQPSGNEQFF. The chain links TRBV18 to TRBJ2-1; 8 bases fit TRBD2. Trimming took 4 bases from V and 7 from J; bases not matched to a gene: 3. The CDR3 is made up of 13 amino acids. Per the germline V gene, CDR1 is KGHSH and CDR2 is LQKENI.

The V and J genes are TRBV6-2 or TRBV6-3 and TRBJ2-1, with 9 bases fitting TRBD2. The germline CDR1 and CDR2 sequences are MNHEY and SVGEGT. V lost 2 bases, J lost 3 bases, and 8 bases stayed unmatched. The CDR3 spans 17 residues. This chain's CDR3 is CASSYRASGVFYNEQFF. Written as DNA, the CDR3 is TGTGCCAGCAGTTACCGGGCTAGCGGGGTGTTCTACAATGAGCAGTTCTTC.

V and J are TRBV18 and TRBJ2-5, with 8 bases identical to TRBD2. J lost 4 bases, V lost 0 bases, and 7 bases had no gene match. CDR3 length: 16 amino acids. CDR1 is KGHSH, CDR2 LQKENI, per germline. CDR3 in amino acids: CASSPPSSGTGETQYF. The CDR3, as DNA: TGTGCCAGCTCACCACCGAGTAGCGGGACGGGAGAGACCCAGTACTTC. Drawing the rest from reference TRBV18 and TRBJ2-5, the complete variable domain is NAGVMQNPRHLVRRRGQEARLRCSPMKGHSHVYWYRQLPEEGLKFMVYLQKENIIDESGMPKERFSAEFPKEGPSILRIQQVVRGDSAAYFCASSPPSSGTGETQYFGPGTRLLVL.

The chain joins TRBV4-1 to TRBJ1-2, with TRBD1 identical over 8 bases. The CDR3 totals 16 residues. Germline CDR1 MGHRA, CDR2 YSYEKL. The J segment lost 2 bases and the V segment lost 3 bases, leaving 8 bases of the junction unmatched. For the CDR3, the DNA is TGCGCCAGCAGCCAGGCCGGACAGGGATCGAACTATGGCTACACCTTC. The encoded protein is CASSQAGQGSNYGYTF.

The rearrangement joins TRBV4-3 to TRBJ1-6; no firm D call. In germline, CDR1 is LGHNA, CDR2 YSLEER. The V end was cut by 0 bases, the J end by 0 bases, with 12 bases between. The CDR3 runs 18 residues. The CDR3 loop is CASSQEADTSSYNSPLHF. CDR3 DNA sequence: TGCGCCAGCAGCCAAGAGGCGGATACGAGCTCCTATAATTCACCCCTCCACTTT.

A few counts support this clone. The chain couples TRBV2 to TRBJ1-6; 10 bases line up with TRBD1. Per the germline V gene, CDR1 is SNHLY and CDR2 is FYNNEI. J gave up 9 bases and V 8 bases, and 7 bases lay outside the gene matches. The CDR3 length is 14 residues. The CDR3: CASGPGTGVSPLHF. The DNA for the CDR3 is TGTGCCAGCGGACCCGGGACAGGGGTTTCACCCCTCCACTTT. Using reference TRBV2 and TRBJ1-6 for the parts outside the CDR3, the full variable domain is EPEVTQTPSHQVTQMGQEVILRCVPISNHLYFYWYRQILGQKVEFLVSFYNNEISEKSEIFDDQFSVERPDGSNFTLKIRSTKLEDSAMYFCASGPGTGVSPLHFGNGTRLTVT.

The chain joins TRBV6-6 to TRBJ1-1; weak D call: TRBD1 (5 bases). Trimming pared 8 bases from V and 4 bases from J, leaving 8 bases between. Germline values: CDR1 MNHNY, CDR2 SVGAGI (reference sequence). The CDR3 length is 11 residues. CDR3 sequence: CASLGGTEAFF. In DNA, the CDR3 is TGTGCCAGCTTGGGGGGCACTGAAGCTTTCTTT.